A single T cell receptor (beta chain) is shown here with its context. Antigen unknown. PCR primers comprised 60 Vbeta and 13 Jbeta primers. Assay used: immunoSEQ multiplex PCR; TCRdb lists only in-frame clones, some missing. This sample yields about 90,000 clones, of which 78% are seen a single time; 3.5% to 5.5% belongs to the top ten. The data were taken from a study of cytomegalovirus exposure and HLA in healthy donors. General study findings and limits: In terms of immune exposure information, only CMV serostatus was available. The authors listed 150 to 200 TCR beta chains as cytomegalovirus-associated.

Trimming cost V 1 base and J 7 bases; bases outside gene matches: 9. This CDR3 has 17 amino acids. Germline values: CDR1 LGHNA, CDR2 YNFKEQ. This TCR was recovered from a woman between 40 and 55 years old in good health and CMV-seropositive. The V and J genes are TRBV4-2 and TRBJ2-5, with 13 bases matching TRBD2. The sample taken for sequencing was PBMCs. For the CDR3, the DNA is TGTGCCAGCAGCCAAGTCCGGACTAGCGGGAGCGGCGCGACCCAGTACTTC. Translating it yields CASSQVRTSGSGATQYF.